This record concerns one T cell receptor beta chain sequence. This entry belongs to a study of T cells after somatic rescue of genetic block. V lost 4 bases and J lost 3, with 11 bases in between. CDR1 and CDR2 from the germline V gene are MGHRA and YSYEKL. The CDR3 spans 14 residues. The table came from immunoSEQ multiplex PCR; TCRdb's copy has only in-frame clones and leaves some out. In the table there are 13,000 or so clones, 60% to 75% of which are singletons. The TCR sequence derives from a boy younger than 18. Sequencing input: peripheral blood mononuclear cells (PBMCs). V usage is TRBV4-1 and J usage is TRBJ2-3; D is possibly TRBD1 or TRBD2 (5 bases each). CDR3 nucleotides: TGCGCCAGCAGCCGGGACCAAGGTACAGATACGCAGTATTTT. Residues: CASSRDQGTDTQYF.